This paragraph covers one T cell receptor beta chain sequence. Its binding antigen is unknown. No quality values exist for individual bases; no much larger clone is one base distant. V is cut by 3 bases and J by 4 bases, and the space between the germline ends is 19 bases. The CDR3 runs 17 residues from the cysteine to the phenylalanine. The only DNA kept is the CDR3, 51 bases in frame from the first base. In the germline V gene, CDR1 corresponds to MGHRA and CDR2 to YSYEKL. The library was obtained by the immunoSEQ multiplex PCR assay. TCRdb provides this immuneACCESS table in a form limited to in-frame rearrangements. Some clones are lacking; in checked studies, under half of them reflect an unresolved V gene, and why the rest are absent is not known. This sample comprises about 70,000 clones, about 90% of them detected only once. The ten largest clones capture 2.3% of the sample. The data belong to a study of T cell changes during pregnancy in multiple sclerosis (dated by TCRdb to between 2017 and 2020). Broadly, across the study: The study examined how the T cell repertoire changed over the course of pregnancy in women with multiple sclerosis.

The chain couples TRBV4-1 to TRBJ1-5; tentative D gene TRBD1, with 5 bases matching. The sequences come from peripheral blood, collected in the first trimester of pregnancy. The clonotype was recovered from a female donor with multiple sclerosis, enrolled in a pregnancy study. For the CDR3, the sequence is CASSQGLGAGNNQPQHF. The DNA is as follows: TGCGCCAGCAGCCAGGGCTTAGGGGCAGGAAATAATCAGCCCCAGCATTTT.